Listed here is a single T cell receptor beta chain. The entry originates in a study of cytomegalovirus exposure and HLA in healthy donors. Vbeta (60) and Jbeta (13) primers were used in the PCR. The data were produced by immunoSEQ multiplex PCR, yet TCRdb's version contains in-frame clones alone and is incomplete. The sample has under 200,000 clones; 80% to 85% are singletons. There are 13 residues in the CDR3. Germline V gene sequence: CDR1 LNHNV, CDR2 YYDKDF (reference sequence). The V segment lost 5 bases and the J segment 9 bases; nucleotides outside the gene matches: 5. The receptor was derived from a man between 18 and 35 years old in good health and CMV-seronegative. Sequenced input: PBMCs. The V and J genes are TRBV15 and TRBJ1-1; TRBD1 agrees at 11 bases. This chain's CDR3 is CATSERTGGKAFF. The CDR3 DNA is TGTGCCACCAGCGAAAGGACAGGGGGCAAAGCTTTCTTT.